This TCR beta chain is from a study of cytomegalovirus exposure and HLA in healthy donors. On the study more broadly: Among approximately 390 genotyped donors, roughly 81% fell in the Caucasian-associated ancestry cluster.

The CDR3 is 14 amino acids. The trim removed 4 bases at V and 6 bases at J, leaving 10 bases unmatched. Germline V CDR1 and CDR2: SGHRS, YFSETQ. PCR amplification relied on 60 Vbeta primers (plus 13 Jbeta primers). Source study methods: Per a later analysis, the number of unique TCR beta chains was about 80 million, of which roughly 11 million were shared. Produced via immunoSEQ multiplex PCR; TCRdb's table is partial and in-frame only. V, J and clone size are taken as reported in that table, and D and trimming were inferred from the DNA itself. This table holds around 95,000 clones, about 76% found once.

The origin of this receptor is a man under 40 in good health and CMV-seropositive. The sample taken for sequencing was PBMCs. The chain employs TRBV5-1 and TRBJ2-7; 7 bases are a match to TRBD1. CDR3 region: CASSPRDRDFEQYF. The CDR3 DNA reads as TGCGCCAGCAGCCCCCGCGACAGGGATTTCGAGCAGTACTTC.